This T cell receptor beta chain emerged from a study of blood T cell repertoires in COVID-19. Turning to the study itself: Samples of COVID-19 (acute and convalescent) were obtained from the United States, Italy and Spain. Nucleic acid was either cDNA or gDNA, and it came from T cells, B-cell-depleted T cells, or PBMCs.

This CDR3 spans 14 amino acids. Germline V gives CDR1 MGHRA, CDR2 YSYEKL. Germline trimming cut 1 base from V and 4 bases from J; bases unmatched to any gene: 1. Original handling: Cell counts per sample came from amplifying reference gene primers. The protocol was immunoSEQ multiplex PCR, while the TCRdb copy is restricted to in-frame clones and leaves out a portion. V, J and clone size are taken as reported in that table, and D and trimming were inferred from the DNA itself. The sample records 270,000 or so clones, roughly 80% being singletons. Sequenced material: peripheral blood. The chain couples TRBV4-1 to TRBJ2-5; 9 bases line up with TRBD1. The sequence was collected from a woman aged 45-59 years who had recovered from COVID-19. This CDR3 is CASSQAGQGETQYF. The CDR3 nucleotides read TGCGCCAGCAGCCAAGCGGGACAGGGAGAGACCCAGTACTTC.